One sample yielded the 16 T cell receptor beta chains listed below, sequenced in a study of CXCR3-negative and CXCR3-positive naive CD8 T cells. Study-level points and caveats: When CXCR3-positive naive cells were set against CXCR3-negative naive cells, the former had more hydrophobic TRB CDR3s.

Antigens of these TCRs are unknown. Via 5' RACE with UMI labels, TRB cDNA libraries were prepared. TCRdb reprocessed the 5' RACE reads and keeps a single row for each CDR3 protein, giving no DNA. The sample data list roughly 130,000 distinct CDR3 sequences. The sequencing input was naive CXCR3+ CD8+ T cells from blood. The subset here: CD45RO-CCR7+CD27+CD95- naive CD8+ T cells expressing CXCR3 (TNR3+). These receptors all come from a human donor in good health. Some clones in this sample may be carry-over from other donors' samples.

The gene calls are TRBV11-3 and TRBJ2-5; the D call from TCRdb, TRBD2, cannot be confirmed without DNA. Germline CDR1 SGHNT, CDR2 YENEEA. The CDR3 loop spans 15 amino acids. CDR3 sequence reads: CASSLMAGGLETQYF.

CDR3 sequence reads: CGTSDPPRTGYNEQFF. The chain combines TRBV24-1 with TRBJ2-1; TCRdb's D call, TRBD1, is unchecked because there is no DNA. The CDR3 has 16 residues. CDR1 is KGHDR and CDR2 is SFDVKD in the germline V gene.

The chain joins TRBV2 to TRBJ2-2; the TCRdb D gene call, TRBD1, has no DNA to confirm it. There are 14 residues in the CDR3. Germline assignment: CDR1 SNHLY and CDR2 FYNNEI. Here the CDR3 reads CASSAGVRTGELFF.

The chain has TRBV5-1 and TRBJ2-1; TCRdb indicates TRBD2, and absent DNA this call remains unverified. Germline V gives CDR1 SGHRS, CDR2 YFSETQ. The CDR3 is 15 amino acids. The CDR3 reads CASSLDASGYNEQFF.

The chain joins TRBV28 to TRBJ2-1; checking the TCRdb D call of TRBD2 is not possible without DNA. The germline gives CDR1 MDHEN, CDR2 SYDVKM. There are 12 residues in the CDR3. CDR3 residues: CASSPGLVEQFF.

The rearrangement links TRBV7-9 to TRBJ2-7; the D call of TRBD2 rests on TCRdb alone, since no DNA is present to check it. This CDR3 is built from 17 residues. Germline V gene sequence: CDR1 SEHNR, CDR2 FQNEAQ (reference sequence). CDR3 amino acids: CASSLWIGGSSSYEQYF.

This chain joins TRBV28 and TRBJ1-1; with no DNA, the TCRdb D assignment of TRBD1 cannot be verified. The germline V gene has CDR1 MDHEN and CDR2 SYDVKM. This CDR3 is 15 amino acids long. The CDR3 sequence is CASSLDRGWNTEAFF.

The chain recombines TRBV29-1 with TRBJ1-4. The CDR3 length is 14 residues. Germline V gene data show CDR1 as SQVTM and CDR2 as ANQGSEA. This CDR3 reads CSVSVVATNEKLFF. Combining the CDR3 with reference TRBV29-1 and TRBJ1-4 gives the whole variable domain SAVISQKPSRDICQRGTSLTIQCQVDSQVTMMFWYRQQPGQSLTLIATANQGSEATYESGFVIDKFPISRPNLTFSTLTVSNMSPEDSSIYLCSVSVVATNEKLFFGSGTQLSVL.

This sequence joins TRBV28 and TRBJ1-5. Germline CDR1 is MDHEN and CDR2 is SYDVKM. This CDR3 is built from 12 residues. CDR3 region: CASSLVVRPQHF.

The chain's CDR3 is CASSLSGGGGEQFF. The chain recombines TRBV7-6 with TRBJ2-1; TCRdb picks TRBD2, but there is no DNA to check that call. Germline V gene lookup returns CDR1 SGHVS and CDR2 FNYEAQ. The CDR3 spans 14 residues.

The genes are TRBV4-3 and TRBJ2-1; the TCRdb call, TRBD1, lacks DNA for checking. CDR1 and CDR2 from the germline V gene are LGHNA and YSLEER. The CDR3 contains 17 residues. The CDR3: CASSQDRRPGPVHEQFF.

This CDR3 reads CASSQDTGGETQYF. The V and J genes are TRBV4-1 and TRBJ2-5; TCRdb names TRBD2, which stays unverified in the absence of DNA. The CDR3 has 14 residues. CDR1 and CDR2 from the germline V gene are MGHRA and YSYEKL.

The CDR3 is CASSLLDNTGELFF. The genes are TRBV7-3 and TRBJ2-2. Germline V gene lookup returns CDR1 SGHTA and CDR2 FQGTGA. There are 14 residues in the CDR3.

The chain is built from TRBV20-1 and TRBJ2-7. CDR3 length equals 13 residues. CDR1 is DFQATT, CDR2 SNEGSKA, per germline (reference sequence). CDR3 amino acids: CSARSWSSYEQYF.

The chain employs TRBV10-3 and TRBJ2-7; TCRdb indicates TRBD1, and absent DNA this call remains unverified. The CDR3 has 13 residues. Looked up from germline, CDR1 is ENHRY and CDR2 is SYGVKD. The CDR3 here is CAISDQGQDEQYF.

The rearrangement uses TRBV6-6 and TRBJ2-1; TCRdb's D call of TRBD2 is untestable without DNA. Per the germline V gene, CDR1 is MNHNY and CDR2 is SVGAGI (reference sequence). The CDR3 loop spans 15 amino acids. The CDR3 protein is CASSVSSGVYNEQFF.